This TCR beta chain is drawn from a study of T cell responses to AZD1222 COVID-19 vaccine. Study-wide points: Targeting of unmutated variant regions was reportedly seen in nearly half of spike-specific TCRs.

Unmatched junction bases numbered 19, after V lost 10 bases and J lost 7 bases. CDR1 LNHDA and CDR2 SQIVND come from the germline V gene (reference sequence). This CDR3 has 17 residues. Repertoires were generated with immunoSEQ multiplex PCR, while TCRdb's copy carries only in-frame clones and drops some. The table records 110,000 or so clones, 86% of them present only once. In regard to this clone: Antigen specificity is unknown.

Sequenced here: peripheral blood, sampled 28 days after the second AZD1222 dose. The chain is built from TRBV19 and TRBJ1-3; the match to TRBD1 covers 10 bases. This TCR came from an adult who received the AZD1222 COVID-19 vaccine. The CDR3, as DNA: TGTGCCACCGCCCGGACAGGGGGTTCCGAGAGGCGCAACACCATATATTTT. Translating gives CATARTGGSERRNTIYF.